The text below deals with one T cell receptor beta chain. This specimen belongs to a study of shared clonotypes between healthy human individuals. Approximately 200 ng DNA, approximately 31,000 T cell genomes, went into each sorted-subset replicate PCR. In the authors' workflow: Owing to the provision of junction-only sequences devoid of quality scores by immunoSEQ, filtering differed. The table came from immunoSEQ multiplex PCR; TCRdb's copy has only in-frame clones and leaves some out. Clonal size and the V and J genes are those of that table, whereas D and trimming came from the DNA. The sample holds 2 million to 2.5 million clones, about 95% seen once. J lost 7 bases, V lost 1 base, and 3 bases had no gene match. Germline V gives CDR1 LGHNA, CDR2 YNFKEQ. The CDR3 consists of 13 residues. Terminally differentiated effector memory CD45RA+ cells were excluded by CCR7 positive selection of CD45RO-negative cells. Nashville, Tennessee was home to all donors, who were Caucasian adults.

This clonotype originated in a man between 18 and 29 years old in good health. Sequenced input: naive CD8+ T cells sorted from blood. The chain is built from TRBV4-2 and TRBJ2-5; 7 positions match TRBD2. The CDR3 nucleotides are TGTGCCAGCAGCCAAGGGGACTACGGGACCCAGTACTTC. Translation: CASSQGDYGTQYF.